The 27 T cell receptor beta chains below come from one sample, sequenced in a study of T cell responses to AZD1222 COVID-19 vaccine. Only in-frame clones appear in the TCRdb table, and some are missing; sequencing was by immunoSEQ multiplex PCR. The data contain 110,000 or so clones, around 90% of them seen just once; the ten biggest clones take up around 3.8%. The specimen was peripheral blood, collected 28 days after the second dose of the MenACWY control vaccine. These receptors were obtained from an adult who received the MenACWY meningococcal vaccine as a control.

The chain is built from TRBV28 and TRBJ1-4, with D perhaps TRBD1 (6 bases). Germline CDR1 is MDHEN and CDR2 is SYDVKM. The CDR3 covers 14 residues. V was cut by 4 bases and J by 8 bases, with 14 bases left in between. CDR3 sequence: CASSSGGAREKLFF. DNA of the CDR3: TGTGCCAGCAGTTCGGGGGGCGCAAGGGAAAAACTGTTTTTT.

The CDR3 sequence: CASSDQGSSYNEQFF. The CDR3 DNA reads as TGTGCCAGCAGCGACCAGGGGAGCTCCTACAATGAGCAGTTCTTC. The chain combines TRBV6-4 with TRBJ2-1, with D possibly TRBD1 on 6 matching bases. Trimming shortened V by 6 bases and J by 0 bases, and 12 bases separated the two germline ends. Germline V gene data show CDR1 as MRHNA and CDR2 as SNTAGT. The CDR3 contains 15 residues.

The chain employs TRBV27 and TRBJ1-1; D call uncertain. CDR1 and CDR2 from the germline V gene are MNHEY and SMNVEV (reference sequence). CDR3 length equals 15 residues. Trimming shortened V by 6 bases and J by 0 bases, and 14 bases separated the two germline ends. The CDR3 here is CASRPRGRVNTEAFF. For the CDR3, the DNA is TGTGCCAGCAGACCCCGTGGCAGAGTGAACACTGAAGCTTTCTTT.

This rearrangement joins TRBV28 to TRBJ1-5; no definite D call. Germline CDR1 and CDR2: MDHEN and SYDVKM. V lost 3 bases and J lost 6, with 9 bases in between. CDR3 length equals 13 residues. The CDR3 coding sequence is TGTGCCAGCAGTTTCCCAGGCCCTCAGCCCCAGCATTTT. Its protein is CASSFPGPQPQHF.

The chain uses TRBV4-1 and TRBJ1-2; D unclear. This CDR3 contains 16 residues. The ends were cut back, 0 bases at V and 8 bases at J, with 19 bases in the middle. CDR1 and CDR2 (germline): MGHRA, YSYEKL. The CDR3 loop is CASSQEGNPGPRGYTF. The CDR3 nucleotides are TGCGCCAGCAGCCAAGAAGGGAATCCAGGACCTCGGGGCTACACCTTC.

This clone showed up just once. This sequence joins TRBV7-9 and TRBJ2-2; D unclear. The CDR3 covers 14 residues. Trimming left V 0 bases short and J 2 bases short, with 4 bases between. CDR1 is SEHNR, CDR2 FQNEAQ, per germline (reference sequence). The CDR3 protein is CASSLARNTGELFF. Written as DNA, the CDR3 is TGTGCCAGCAGCTTAGCAAGAAACACCGGGGAGCTGTTTTTT. Variable domain in full (rest from reference TRBV7-9 and TRBJ2-2): DTGVSQNPRHKITKRGQNVTFRCDPISEHNRLYWYRQTLGQGPEFLTYFQNEAQLEKSRLLSDRFSAERPKGSFSTLEIQRTEQGDSAMYLCASSLARNTGELFFGEGSRLTVL.

The V gene is TRBV5-1, the J gene TRBJ2-3; no definite D call. This CDR3 has 15 amino acids. Trimming cost V 4 bases and J 0 bases, with 12 bases left between them. From germline, CDR1 is SGHRS and CDR2 YFSETQ. In DNA form, the CDR3 reads TGCGCCAGCAGCCCGGGTAGCCCTAGCACAGATACGCAGTATTTT. Protein: CASSPGSPSTDTQYF.

The V gene is TRBV7-2, the J gene TRBJ1-3, with D hard to call. Trimming pared 2 bases from V and 3 bases from J, leaving 8 bases between. The CDR3 length is 14 residues. Germline V gene data show CDR1 as SGHTA and CDR2 as FQGNSA. The CDR3 is CASSLTAGGNTIYF. CDR3 DNA sequence: TGTGCCAGCAGCTTAACGGCAGGTGGAAACACCATATATTTT.

The chain links TRBV3-1 (or the pseudogene TRBV3-2) to TRBJ1-1; D is unresolved. Trimming left V 3 bases short and J 5 bases short, with 7 bases between. CDR1 and CDR2 from the germline V gene are LGHDT and YNNKEL (reference sequence). This CDR3 has 12 amino acids. The CDR3 bases are TGTGCCAGCAGCCACCTGACAACTGAAGCTTTCTTT. Its protein product is CASSHLTTEAFF.

The J gene is TRBJ1-6, the V gene TRBV28; D might be TRBD1 (5 bases). The CDR3 totals 17 residues. The V end lost 1 base, the J end lost 8 bases, and 18 bases lay between the germline ends. The germline V gene encodes CDR1 MDHEN and CDR2 SYDVKM. The CDR3 is CASSLFGRRAPYSPLHF. The CDR3 nucleotides are TGTGCCAGCAGTTTATTCGGTCGCAGGGCACCCTATTCACCCCTCCACTTT.

This chain's CDR3 is CASSLRGGPDTQYF. DNA for the CDR3: TGTGCCAGCAGCCTCCGCGGGGGTCCAGATACGCAGTATTTT. The gene calls are TRBV6-2 or TRBV6-3 and TRBJ2-3; TRBD2 aligns across 7 bases. J gave up 4 bases and V 6 bases, and 7 bases lay outside the gene matches. The CDR3 has 14 amino acids. The germline CDR1 and CDR2 sequences are MNHEY and SVGEGT.

This clone has a handful of counts. V and J are TRBV5-1 and TRBJ1-1; 9 bases fit TRBD1. The CDR3 is 16 amino acids. Germline CDR1 is SGHRS and CDR2 is YFSETQ. The V gene end was trimmed by 0 bases and the J gene end by 4 bases; junction bases not matched to a gene: 7. CDR3 in amino acids: CASSLGERDRATEAFF. In DNA, the CDR3 is TGCGCCAGCAGCTTGGGAGAGAGGGACAGGGCCACTGAAGCTTTCTTT.

This clone was seen a handful of times. This chain uses TRBV4-1 with TRBJ2-2; 7 bases map to TRBD1. This CDR3 has 16 amino acids. The trim removed 3 bases at V and 1 base at J, leaving 5 bases unmatched. Germline loops: CDR1 MGHRA, CDR2 YSYEKL. The CDR3 coding sequence is TGCGCCAGCAGCCAGGCTAGGACAGGGAACACCGGGGAGCTGTTTTTT. Its translation is CASSQARTGNTGELFF.

This rearrangement joins TRBV4-3 to TRBJ2-5; 12 bases map to TRBD1. After removal of 0 bases from V and 9 bases from J, the junction contained 11 bases not matched to a gene. Looked up from germline, CDR1 is LGHNA and CDR2 is YSLEER. The CDR3 extends over 17 amino acids. The CDR3 nucleotides are TGCGCCAGCAGCCAAGAAAGGGGACAGGGGGCCCGAGTGGCCCAGTACTTC. It is translated as CASSQERGQGARVAQYF.

This chain uses TRBV28 with TRBJ2-3, with D perhaps TRBD1 (6 bases). Germline lookup yields CDR1 MDHEN and CDR2 SYDVKM. Between the trimmed V and J ends, which lost 4 bases and 2 bases, there was a span of 13 bases. This CDR3 contains 15 residues. DNA for the CDR3: TGTGCCAGCAGTTCCTCAGGGGCGGACACAGATACGCAGTATTTT. Translation: CASSSSGADTDTQYF.

The chain has TRBV7-8 and TRBJ1-2, with 9 bases identical to TRBD1. The germline CDR1 and CDR2 sequences are SGHVS and FQNEAQ. The junction had 10 bases not matched to a gene; V was cut back by 2 bases and J by 6 bases. The CDR3 has 16 residues. The CDR3 protein is CASSLRPDRGIDGYTF. CDR3 coding DNA: TGTGCCAGCAGCTTACGGCCGGACAGGGGAATTGATGGCTACACCTTC.

This clone was picked up a small number of times. The chain combines TRBV28 with TRBJ2-6; 13 bases agree with TRBD2. Trimming cost V 5 bases and J 0 bases; bases outside gene matches: 10. Germline V gene sequence: CDR1 MDHEN, CDR2 SYDVKM. The CDR3 consists of 20 residues. This CDR3 reads CASSGPMGLAGNSGANVLTF. DNA for the CDR3: TGTGCCAGCAGTGGACCAATGGGACTAGCGGGAAACTCTGGGGCCAACGTCCTGACTTTC.

The chain combines TRBV9 with TRBJ2-3, with 7 bases lining up with TRBD1. Germline V gene sequence: CDR1 SGDLS, CDR2 YYNGEE. With V trimmed by 4 bases and J by 4 bases, 12 bases remained unmatched. The CDR3 covers 16 residues. DNA of the CDR3: TGTGCCAGCAGCAGGCCCGGGACAGCCAACGCAGATACGCAGTATTTT. As protein: CASSRPGTANADTQYF.

The chain links TRBV19 to TRBJ2-2; D is perhaps TRBD1 or TRBD2 (6 bases each). Trimming removed 5 bases at V and 1 base at J, with 20 bases between. Per the germline V gene, CDR1 is LNHDA and CDR2 is SQIVND (reference sequence). The CDR3 has 18 residues. The CDR3 protein is CASSVGRVGGKNTGELFF. As DNA, the CDR3 is TGTGCCAGTAGTGTTGGCAGGGTAGGGGGGAAGAACACCGGGGAGCTGTTTTTT.

The V gene is TRBV28, the J gene TRBJ2-7; 9 bases align to TRBD1. Per the germline V gene, CDR1 is MDHEN and CDR2 is SYDVKM. With V trimmed by 6 bases and J by 6 bases, 9 bases remained unmatched. The CDR3 runs to 14 residues. CDR3 sequence (DNA): TGTGCCAGCAGGCCCGGGACAGGGTTCGGCGAGCAGTACTTC. It yields the protein CASRPGTGFGEQYF.

CDR3 nucleotide sequence: TGTGCCAGCAGTTCGGGACTAGCGGGAGAGCAGTACTTC. Protein sequence: CASSSGLAGEQYF. The V call is TRBV6-2 or TRBV6-3, the J call TRBJ2-7; 13 bases line up with TRBD2. The CDR3 has 13 residues. Germline lookup yields CDR1 MNHEY and CDR2 SVGEGT. Losses at the gene ends were 4 bases for V and 7 bases for J; bases not matched to a gene: 1.

The V gene is TRBV28, the J gene TRBJ1-5; weak D call: TRBD1 (6 bases). V was trimmed by 2 bases and J by 5 bases, leaving 16 bases between them. Germline lookup yields CDR1 MDHEN and CDR2 SYDVKM. The CDR3 has 16 amino acids. CDR3 sequence: CASSLRTEIHYQPQHF. The DNA for the CDR3 is TGTGCCAGCAGTTTACGGACAGAAATCCACTATCAGCCCCAGCATTTT.

The gene calls are TRBV2 and TRBJ2-1; no reliable D call. Germline values: CDR1 SNHLY, CDR2 FYNNEI. The CDR3 has 12 residues. Trimming stripped 5 bases from V and 10 bases from J, with 12 bases between. The CDR3 coding sequence is TGTGCCAGCAGTTACTACCGACCGGAGCAGTTCTTC. Residues: CASSYYRPEQFF. The entire variable domain, with the rest obtained from reference TRBV2 and TRBJ2-1, is as follows: EPEVTQTPSHQVTQMGQEVILRCVPISNHLYFYWYRQILGQKVEFLVSFYNNEISEKSEIFDDQFSVERPDGSNFTLKIRSTKLEDSAMYFCASSYYRPEQFFGPGTRLTVL.

The J gene is TRBJ1-5, the V gene TRBV5-6; D may be TRBD1 (5 bases). V was trimmed by 0 bases and J by 7 bases, leaving 14 bases between them. The CDR3 spans 15 residues. CDR1 and CDR2 (germline): SGHDT, YYEEEE. Here the CDR3 reads CASSLARQGTQPQHF. CDR3 bases: TGTGCCAGCAGCTTGGCTCGTCAGGGCACCCAGCCCCAGCATTTT.

The V call is TRBV23-1, the J call TRBJ2-4; D tentatively fits TRBD1 or TRBD2 (5 bases each). TRBV23-1 belongs to the ORF category, with a function that is uncertain. The CDR3 totals 14 residues. Trimming removed 6 bases at V and 5 bases at J, with 14 bases between. CDR3 sequence: CASSPVGVENIQYF. The CDR3, as DNA: TGCGCCAGCAGCCCAGTGGGGGTAGAAAACATTCAGTACTTC.

The chain links TRBV24-1 to TRBJ2-5, with 8 nucleotides matching TRBD1. With V trimmed by 4 bases and J by 6 bases, 6 bases remained unmatched. The CDR3 spans 14 residues. Germline V lookup: CDR1 KGHDR, CDR2 SFDVKD. The CDR3 here is CATSDPTGVKTQYF. CDR3 DNA: TGTGCCACCAGTGACCCGACAGGGGTTAAGACCCAGTACTTC.

The rearrangement joins TRBV3-1 (or the pseudogene TRBV3-2) to TRBJ2-1; D may be TRBD2 (5 bases). V dropped 3 bases and J dropped 5 bases, with 17 bases sitting between them. The CDR3 length is 16 residues. Germline V CDR1 and CDR2: LGHDT, YNNKEL (reference sequence). CDR3 DNA: TGTGCCAGCAGCCAGCCCCCAAGCGGATCGAACAATGAGCAGTTCTTC. Amino acids: CASSQPPSGSNNEQFF.